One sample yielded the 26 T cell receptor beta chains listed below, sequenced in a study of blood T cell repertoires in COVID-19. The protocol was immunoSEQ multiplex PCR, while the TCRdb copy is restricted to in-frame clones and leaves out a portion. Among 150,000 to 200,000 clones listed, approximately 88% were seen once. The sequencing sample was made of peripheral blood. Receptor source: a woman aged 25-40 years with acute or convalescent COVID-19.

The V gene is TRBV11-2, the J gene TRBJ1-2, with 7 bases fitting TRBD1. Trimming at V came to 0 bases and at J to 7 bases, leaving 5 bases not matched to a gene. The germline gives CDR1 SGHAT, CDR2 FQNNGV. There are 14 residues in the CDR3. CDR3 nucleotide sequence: TGTGCCAGCAGCTTAGAAGGAGGGGGCTCTGGCTACACCTTC. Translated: CASSLEGGGSGYTF.

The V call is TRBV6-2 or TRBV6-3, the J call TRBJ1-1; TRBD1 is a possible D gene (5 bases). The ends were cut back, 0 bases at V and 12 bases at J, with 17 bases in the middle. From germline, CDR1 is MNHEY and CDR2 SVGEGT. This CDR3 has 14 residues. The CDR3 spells CASSYSRTLSFSFF. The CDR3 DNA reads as TGTGCCAGCAGTTACTCTCGGACACTGAGCTTTTCTTTCTTT.

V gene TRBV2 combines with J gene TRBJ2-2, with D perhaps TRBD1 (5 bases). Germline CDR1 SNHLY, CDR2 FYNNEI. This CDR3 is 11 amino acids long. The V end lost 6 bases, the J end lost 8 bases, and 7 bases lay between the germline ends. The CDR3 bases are TGTGCCAGCAGGACAGCTGGGGAGCTGTTTTTT. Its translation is CASRTAGELFF.

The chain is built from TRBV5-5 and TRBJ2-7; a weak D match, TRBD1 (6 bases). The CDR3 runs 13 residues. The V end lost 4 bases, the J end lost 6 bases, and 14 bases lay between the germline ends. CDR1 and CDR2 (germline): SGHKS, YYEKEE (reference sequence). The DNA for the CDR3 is TGTGCCAGCAGCCTCTTTAGAGGGGGCGAGCAGTACTTC. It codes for CASSLFRGGEQYF.

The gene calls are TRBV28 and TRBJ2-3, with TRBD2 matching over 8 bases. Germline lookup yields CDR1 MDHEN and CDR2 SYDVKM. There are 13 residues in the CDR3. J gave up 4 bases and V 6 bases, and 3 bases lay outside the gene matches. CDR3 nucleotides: TGTGCCAGCAGGTCGGGAGGGTCAGATACGCAGTATTTT. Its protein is CASRSGGSDTQYF. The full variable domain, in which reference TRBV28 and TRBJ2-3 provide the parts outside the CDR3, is DVKVTQSSRYLVKRTGEKVFLECVQDMDHENMFWYRQDPGLGLRLIYFSYDVKMKEKGDIPEGYSVSREKKERFSLILESASTNQTSMYLCASRSGGSDTQYFGPGTRLTVL.

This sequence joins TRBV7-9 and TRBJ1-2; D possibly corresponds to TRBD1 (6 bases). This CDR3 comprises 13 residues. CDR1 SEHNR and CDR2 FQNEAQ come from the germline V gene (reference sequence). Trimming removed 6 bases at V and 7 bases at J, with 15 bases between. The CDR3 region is CASSSQGRSGYTF. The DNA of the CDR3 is TGTGCCAGCAGTTCCCAGGGGCGGAGTGGCTACACCTTC. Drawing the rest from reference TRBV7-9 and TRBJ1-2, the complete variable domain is DTGVSQNPRHKITKRGQNVTFRCDPISEHNRLYWYRQTLGQGPEFLTYFQNEAQLEKSRLLSDRFSAERPKGSFSTLEIQRTEQGDSAMYLCASSSQGRSGYTFGSGTRLTVV.

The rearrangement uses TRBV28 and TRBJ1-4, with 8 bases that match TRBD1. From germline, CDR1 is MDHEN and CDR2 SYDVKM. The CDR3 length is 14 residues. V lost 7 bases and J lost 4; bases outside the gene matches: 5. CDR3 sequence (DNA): TGTGCCAGCAAACCGGGACAGGTTAATGAAAAACTGTTTTTT. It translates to CASKPGQVNEKLFF.

The CDR3 loop is CASRQLREQETQYF. The CDR3 bases are TGTGCCAGCAGGCAACTGCGGGAGCAAGAGACCCAGTACTTC. The rearrangement uses TRBV2 and TRBJ2-5; TRBD2 aligns across 7 bases. Germline CDR1 is SNHLY and CDR2 is FYNNEI. The CDR3 sequence is 14 residues long. V was clipped by 6 bases and J by 2 bases; unmatched bases: 6.

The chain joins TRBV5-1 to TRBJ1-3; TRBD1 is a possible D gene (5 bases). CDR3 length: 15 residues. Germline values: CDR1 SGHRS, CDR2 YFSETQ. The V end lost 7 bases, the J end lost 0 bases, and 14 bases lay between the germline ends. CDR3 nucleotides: TGCGCCAGCCGAGAAAGCGGGGGCTCTGGAAACACCATATATTTT. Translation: CASRESGGSGNTIYF. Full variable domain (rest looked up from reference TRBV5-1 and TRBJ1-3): KAGVTQTPRYLIKTRGQQVTLSCSPISGHRSVSWYQQTPGQGLQFLFEYFSETQRNKGNFPGRFSGRQFSNSRSEMNVSTLELGDSALYLCASRESGGSGNTIYFGEGSWLTVV.

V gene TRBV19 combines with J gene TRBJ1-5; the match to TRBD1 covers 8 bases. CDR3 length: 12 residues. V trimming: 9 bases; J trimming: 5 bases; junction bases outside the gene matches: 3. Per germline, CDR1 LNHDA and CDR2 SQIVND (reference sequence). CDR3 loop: CASRGRDQPQHF. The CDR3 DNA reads TGTGCCAGCAGGGGGCGCGATCAGCCCCAGCATTTT. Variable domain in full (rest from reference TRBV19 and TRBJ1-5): DGGITQSPKYLFRKEGQNVTLSCEQNLNHDAMYWYRQDPGQGLRLIYYSQIVNDFQKGDIAEGYSVSREKKESFPLTVTSAQKNPTAFYLCASRGRDQPQHFGDGTRLSIL.

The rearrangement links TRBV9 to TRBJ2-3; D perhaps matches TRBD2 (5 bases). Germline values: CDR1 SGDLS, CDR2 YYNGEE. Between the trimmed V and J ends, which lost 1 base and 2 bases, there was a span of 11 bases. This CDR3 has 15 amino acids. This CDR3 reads CASSVSPGITDTQYF. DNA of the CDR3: TGTGCCAGCAGCGTATCCCCGGGAATCACAGATACGCAGTATTTT.

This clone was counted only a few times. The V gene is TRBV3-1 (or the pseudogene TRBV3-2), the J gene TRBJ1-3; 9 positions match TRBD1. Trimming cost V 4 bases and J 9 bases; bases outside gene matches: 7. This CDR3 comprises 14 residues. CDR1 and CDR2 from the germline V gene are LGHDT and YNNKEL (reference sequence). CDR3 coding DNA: TGTGCCAGCAGCCGCGGGACAGGGCCTTTCACCATATATTTT. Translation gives CASSRGTGPFTIYF.

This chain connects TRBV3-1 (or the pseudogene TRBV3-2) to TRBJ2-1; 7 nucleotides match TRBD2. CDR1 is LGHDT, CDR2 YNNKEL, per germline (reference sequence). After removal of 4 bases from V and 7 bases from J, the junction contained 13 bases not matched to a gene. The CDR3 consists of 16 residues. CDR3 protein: CASSLRKVAGDNEQFF. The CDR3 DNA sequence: TGTGCCAGCAGCCTCCGAAAGGTTGCGGGAGATAATGAGCAGTTCTTC.

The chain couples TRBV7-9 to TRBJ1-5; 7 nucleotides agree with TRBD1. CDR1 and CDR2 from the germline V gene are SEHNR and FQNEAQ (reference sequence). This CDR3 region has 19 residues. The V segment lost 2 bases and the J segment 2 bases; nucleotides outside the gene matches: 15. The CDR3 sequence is CASSLNPKRQGPGNQPQHF. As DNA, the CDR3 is TGTGCCAGCAGCTTAAATCCCAAACGACAGGGCCCGGGCAATCAGCCCCAGCATTTT.

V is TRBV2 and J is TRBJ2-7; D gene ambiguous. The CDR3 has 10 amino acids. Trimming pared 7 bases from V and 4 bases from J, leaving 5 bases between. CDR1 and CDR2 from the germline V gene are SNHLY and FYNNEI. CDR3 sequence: CASKTYEQYF. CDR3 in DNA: TGTGCCAGCAAAACATACGAGCAGTACTTC.

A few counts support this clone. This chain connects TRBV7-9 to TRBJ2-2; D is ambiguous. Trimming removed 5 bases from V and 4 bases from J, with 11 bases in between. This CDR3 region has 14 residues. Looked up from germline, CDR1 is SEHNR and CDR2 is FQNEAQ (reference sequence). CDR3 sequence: CASSQRSFTGELFF. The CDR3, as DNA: TGTGCCAGCAGCCAACGGTCGTTCACCGGGGAGCTGTTTTTT.

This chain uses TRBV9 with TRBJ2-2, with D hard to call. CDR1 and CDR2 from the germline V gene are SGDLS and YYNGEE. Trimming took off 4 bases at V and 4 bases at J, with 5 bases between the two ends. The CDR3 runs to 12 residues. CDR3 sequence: CASSSGTGELFF. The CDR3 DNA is TGTGCCAGCAGCTCCGGCACCGGGGAGCTGTTTTTT.

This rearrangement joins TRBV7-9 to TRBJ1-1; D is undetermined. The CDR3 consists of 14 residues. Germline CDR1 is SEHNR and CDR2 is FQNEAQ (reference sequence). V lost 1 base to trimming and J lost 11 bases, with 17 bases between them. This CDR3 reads CASSLVSGETGAFF. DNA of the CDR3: TGTGCCAGCAGCTTAGTTTCGGGAGAGACGGGGGCTTTCTTT.

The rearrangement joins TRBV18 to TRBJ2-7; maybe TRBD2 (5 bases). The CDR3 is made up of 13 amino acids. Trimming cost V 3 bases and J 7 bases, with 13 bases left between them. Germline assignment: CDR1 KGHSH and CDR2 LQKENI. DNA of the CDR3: TGTGCCAGCTCACCCCCCCAAGCGGAAGAGCAGTACTTC. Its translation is CASSPPQAEEQYF.

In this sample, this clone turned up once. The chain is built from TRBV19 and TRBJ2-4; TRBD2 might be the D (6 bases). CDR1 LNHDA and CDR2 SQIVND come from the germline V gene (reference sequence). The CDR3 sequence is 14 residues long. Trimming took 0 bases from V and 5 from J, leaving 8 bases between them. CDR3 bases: TGTGCCAGTAGTATAGACAGGGAGGAAAACATTCAGTACTTC. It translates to CASSIDREENIQYF.

The CDR3 sequence is CSVIRDSTSYTF. CDR3 DNA sequence: TGCAGCGTTATCCGGGACAGCACTAGCTACACCTTC. V and J are TRBV29-1 and TRBJ1-2; the match to TRBD1 covers 7 bases. V dropped 5 bases and J dropped 9; count of bases not matched to a gene: 9. CDR3 length: 12 residues. Germline values: CDR1 SQVTM, CDR2 ANQGSEA.

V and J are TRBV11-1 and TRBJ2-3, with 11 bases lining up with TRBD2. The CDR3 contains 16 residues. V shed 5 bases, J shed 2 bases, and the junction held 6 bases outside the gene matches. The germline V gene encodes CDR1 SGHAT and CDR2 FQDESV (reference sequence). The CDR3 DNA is TGTGCCAGCAGCCCCAGACTAGCGGGAAACACAGATACGCAGTATTTT. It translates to CASSPRLAGNTDTQYF. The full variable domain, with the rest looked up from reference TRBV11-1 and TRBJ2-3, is EAEVAQSPRYKITEKSQAVAFWCDPISGHATLYWYRQILGQGPELLVQFQDESVVDDSQLPKDRFSAERLKGVDSTLKIQPAELGDSAMYLCASSPRLAGNTDTQYFGPGTRLTVL.

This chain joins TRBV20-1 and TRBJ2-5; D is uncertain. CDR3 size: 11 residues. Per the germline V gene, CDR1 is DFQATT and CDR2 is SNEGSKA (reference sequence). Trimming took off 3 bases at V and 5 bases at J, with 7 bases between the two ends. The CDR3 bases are TGCAGTGCTAGCTTCTTGGAGACCCAGTACTTC. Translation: CSASFLETQYF.

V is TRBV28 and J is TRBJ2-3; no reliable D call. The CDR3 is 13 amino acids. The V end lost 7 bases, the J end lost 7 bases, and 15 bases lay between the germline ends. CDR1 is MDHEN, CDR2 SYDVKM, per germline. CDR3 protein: CASTSAGTHTQYF. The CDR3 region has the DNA TGTGCCAGCACCTCCGCAGGAACCCATACGCAGTATTTT. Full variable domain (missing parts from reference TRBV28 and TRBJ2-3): DVKVTQSSRYLVKRTGEKVFLECVQDMDHENMFWYRQDPGLGLRLIYFSYDVKMKEKGDIPEGYSVSREKKERFSLILESASTNQTSMYLCASTSAGTHTQYFGPGTRLTVL.

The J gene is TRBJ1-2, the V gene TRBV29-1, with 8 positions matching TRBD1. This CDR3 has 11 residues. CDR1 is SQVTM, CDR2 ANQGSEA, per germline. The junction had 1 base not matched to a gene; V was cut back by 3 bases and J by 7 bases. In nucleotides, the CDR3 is TGCAGCGTTGACAGGGGGCTTGGCTACACCTTC. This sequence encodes CSVDRGLGYTF.

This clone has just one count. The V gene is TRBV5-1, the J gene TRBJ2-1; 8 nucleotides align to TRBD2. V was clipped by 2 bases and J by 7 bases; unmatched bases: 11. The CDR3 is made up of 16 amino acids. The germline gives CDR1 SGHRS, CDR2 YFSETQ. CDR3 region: CASSFLISGGRNEQFF. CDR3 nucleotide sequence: TGCGCCAGCAGCTTTCTTATTTCGGGAGGGAGGAATGAGCAGTTCTTC.